The 14 T cell receptor beta chains reported below all come from one sample, sequenced in a study of regulatory T cells in long-lasting Graves disease. Noted time point: newly diagnosed GD, antithyroid drugs for less than 3 months. PBMCs provided the RNA from which the TCR library was made. The TCR beta library used iRepertoire HTBI primers with Arm-PCR amplification of CDR3. TCRdb recomputed calls from the multiplex PCR reads with MiXCR, one row per CDR3 protein. The sample records about 540,000 distinct CDR3 sequences, about 14% being singletons. These data were also reused for a study on T cells in Graves' hyperthyroidism and ophthalmopathy.

Source: peripheral blood mononuclear cells (PBMCs), taken at new diagnosis, from a patient treated with antithyroid drugs. Receptors originate from a man aged 25 to 40 with Graves disease.

This clonotype was counted only a few times. The chain uses TRBV20-1 and TRBJ2-1; 9 bases align to TRBD2. Trimming at V came to 4 bases and at J to 1 base, leaving 2 bases not matched to a gene. Per germline, CDR1 DFQATT and CDR2 SNEGSKA (reference sequence). This CDR3 contains 14 residues. CDR3 region: CSATSGRSYNEQFF. The CDR3 DNA sequence: TGCAGTGCTACAAGCGGGAGGTCCTACAATGAGCAGTTCTTC.

The chain joins TRBV7-8 to TRBJ1-1; TRBD1 agrees at 8 bases. This CDR3 is built from 15 residues. The germline gives CDR1 SGHVS, CDR2 FQNEAQ. V lost 5 bases, J lost 4 bases, and 9 bases stayed unmatched. CDR3: CASSPDEQGGTEAFF. Written as DNA, the CDR3 is TGTGCCAGCAGCCCCGACGAACAGGGGGGCACTGAAGCTTTCTTT.

This clonotype was seen ten or more times. This rearrangement joins TRBV10-3 to TRBJ2-5; TRBD1 aligns across 11 bases. Trimming removed 6 bases from V and 5 bases from J; junction bases left unmatched: 5. The CDR3 totals 14 residues. Germline V gene sequence: CDR1 ENHRY, CDR2 SYGVKD. The CDR3 nucleotides are TGTGCCATCAGAGGACAGGGGGCGACGGAGACCCAGTACTTC. This codes for CAIRGQGATETQYF.

The rearrangement links TRBV5-1 to TRBJ2-1; tentatively, D is TRBD1 or TRBD2 (6 bases each). The CDR3 is 12 residues long. V was clipped by 7 bases and J by 9 bases, with 14 bases between them. Germline V gene sequence: CDR1 SGHRS, CDR2 YFSETQ. CDR3 nucleotide sequence: TGCGCCAGCGCCTGGGGGGACACTGAGCAGTTCTTC. Residues: CASAWGDTEQFF.

This clonotype was detected ten times or more. The J gene is TRBJ2-3, the V gene TRBV12-3 or TRBV12-4, with 9 bases matching TRBD2. The CDR3 consists of 17 residues. Germline trimming cut 3 bases from V and 5 bases from J; bases unmatched to any gene: 12. The CDR3 loop reads CASSFEWLAGPGDTQYF. Here the CDR3 DNA reads TGTGCCAGCAGTTTCGAATGGCTAGCGGGGCCGGGAGATACGCAGTATTTT.

This clonotype was counted ten times or more. The rearrangement links TRBV4-2 to TRBJ2-1; the match to TRBD2 covers 9 bases. The CDR3 totals 14 residues. Germline V lookup: CDR1 LGHNA, CDR2 YNFKEQ. V lost 0 bases, J lost 12 bases, and 6 bases stayed unmatched. DNA of the CDR3: TGTGCCAGCAGCCAAGAGACTAGCGGAGTGGGGCAGTTCTTC. It specifies CASSQETSGVGQFF.

In its sample, this clonotype was seen many times. The CDR3 sequence: CSARELTRTEAFF. CDR3 DNA sequence: TGCAGTGCTAGAGAACTAACTCGGACTGAAGCTTTCTTT. The chain carries TRBV20-1 and TRBJ1-1; no definite D call. V dropped 0 bases and J dropped 5 bases, with 10 bases sitting between them. The CDR3 has 13 amino acids. Germline V gene sequence: CDR1 DFQATT, CDR2 SNEGSKA (reference sequence).

This chain uses TRBV3-1 with TRBJ2-2; a weak D match, TRBD2 (6 bases). Trimming left V 2 bases short and J 3 bases short, with 10 bases between. This CDR3 comprises 15 residues. Germline CDR1 reads LGHDT; CDR2 reads YNNKEL (reference sequence). In nucleotides, the CDR3 is TGTGCCAGCAGCCAACGGGGGACCTACACCGGGGAGCTGTTTTTT. Translation: CASSQRGTYTGELFF.

This clonotype was seen repeatedly, ten times or more. The genes are TRBV12-3 or TRBV12-4 and TRBJ2-7, with D perhaps given as TRBD1 or TRBD2 (5 bases each). The CDR3 totals 13 residues. The V end was cut by 6 bases, the J end by 7 bases, with 16 bases between. Here the CDR3 reads CASSTYGTGEQYF. The CDR3 coding sequence is TGTGCCAGCAGCACGTATGGGACGGGAGAGCAGTACTTC.

Only a few counts were recorded for this clonotype. The chain carries TRBV29-1 and TRBJ2-7; TRBD2 might be the D (6 bases). CDR3 length: 12 residues. CDR1 is SQVTM, CDR2 ANQGSEA, per germline. V was shortened by 7 bases and J by 2 bases, with 12 bases between the two germline ends. The CDR3 DNA reads as TGCAGCGCCGGGACTGGTACCTACGAGCAGTACTTC. Its protein is CSAGTGTYEQYF.

As for this clonotype: The missing conserved phenylalanine or tryptophan at the end of this CDR3 makes a read error likely. This chain joins TRBV20-1 and TRBJ1-4, with 8 bases that match TRBD1. Germline loops: CDR1 DFQATT, CDR2 SNEGSKA (reference sequence). V lost 1 base to trimming and J lost 8 bases; unmatched junction nucleotides: 9. The CDR3 is 15 amino acids. CDR3 region: CSARGLSGGGEKLFS. CDR3 in DNA: TGCAGTGCTAGAGGTCTTTCAGGGGGCGGCGAAAAACTGTTTTCT.

This clonotype was recorded at least ten times. The chain joins TRBV14 to TRBJ2-1; D is unclear. The germline V gene has CDR1 SGHDN and CDR2 FVKESK. V was clipped by 0 bases and J by 8 bases, with 5 bases between them. The CDR3 consists of 12 residues. CDR3 residues: CASSQDGDEQFF. The CDR3 DNA is TGTGCCAGCAGCCAAGATGGGGATGAGCAGTTCTTC.

The chain carries TRBV27 and TRBJ1-4, with a tentative D call TRBD1 (6 bases). The CDR3 sequence is 16 residues long. Trimming took off 1 base at V and 3 bases at J, with 12 bases between the two ends. Per the germline V gene, CDR1 is MNHEY and CDR2 is SMNVEV (reference sequence). CDR3 loop: CASSLFPRGANEKLFF. The CDR3 bases are TGTGCCAGCAGTTTATTTCCCAGGGGAGCTAATGAAAAACTGTTTTTT.

There are many counts of this clonotype. The genes are TRBV11-2 and TRBJ2-5; 9 bases line up with TRBD2. This CDR3 spans 16 amino acids. Germline CDR1 SGHAT, CDR2 FQNNGV. V gave up 5 bases and J gave up 5 bases; unmatched junction bases: 12. CDR3 residues: CASSPGRAGGPETQYF. In DNA form, the CDR3 reads TGTGCCAGCAGCCCAGGTCGTGCGGGAGGGCCGGAGACCCAGTACTTC.